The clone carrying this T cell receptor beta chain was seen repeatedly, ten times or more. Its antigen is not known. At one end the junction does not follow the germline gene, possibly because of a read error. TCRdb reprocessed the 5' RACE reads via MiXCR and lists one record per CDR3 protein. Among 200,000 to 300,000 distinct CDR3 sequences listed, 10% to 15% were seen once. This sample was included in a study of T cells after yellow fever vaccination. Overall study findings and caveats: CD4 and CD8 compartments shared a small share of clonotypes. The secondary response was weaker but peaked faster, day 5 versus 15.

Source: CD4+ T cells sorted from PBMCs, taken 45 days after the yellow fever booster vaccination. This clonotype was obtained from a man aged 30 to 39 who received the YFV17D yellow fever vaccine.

The CDR3 loop reads CASSLNRNTGELFF. For the CDR3, the DNA is TGCGCCAGCAGCCTGAACCGCAACACCGGGGAGCTGTTTTTT. The gene calls are TRBV12-3 or TRBV12-4 and TRBJ2-2; no reliable D call. There are 14 residues in the CDR3.